Shown below are 14 T cell receptor beta chains from a single sample sequenced in a study of human T cells and chemical hapten exposure. TCRdb ran MiXCR on the RACE reads and lists one entry per CDR3 protein. Among some 83,000 distinct CDR3 sequences listed, roughly 10% were seen once. The sample's time point: patch test 1, 2 weeks after DPC sensitization. Treatment of the sample: therapeutic diphenylcyclopropenone sensitization with weekly scalp DPC. The sample consisted of whole blood, taken in connection with sensitization to the hapten diphenylcyclopropenone (DPC). The receptors shown here come from a woman in her 50s with alopecia areata. Some clones in this sample may be carry-over from other donors' samples.

In DNA, the CDR3 is TGTGCCAGCAGTTTAAGACTTTACAATGAGCAGTTCTTC. Its protein product is CASSLRLYNEQFF. This sequence joins TRBV28 and TRBJ2-1, with unresolved D. The germline V gene has CDR1 MDHEN and CDR2 SYDVKM. The CDR3 covers 13 residues. Trimming removed 2 bases from V and 4 bases from J, with 6 bases in between. Variable domain in full (rest from reference TRBV28 and TRBJ2-1): DVKVTQSSRYLVKRTGEKVFLECVQDMDHENMFWYRQDPGLGLRLIYFSYDVKMKEKGDIPEGYSVSREKKERFSLILESASTNQTSMYLCASSLRLYNEQFFGPGTRLTVL.

V is TRBV10-3 and J is TRBJ1-6, with TRBD1 identical over 7 bases. With V trimmed by 6 bases and J by 5 bases, 4 bases remained unmatched. Germline CDR1 ENHRY, CDR2 SYGVKD. The CDR3 consists of 14 residues. The CDR3 loop reads CAIRAGTDNSPLHF. The DNA for the CDR3 is TGTGCCATCAGAGCCGGGACAGATAATTCACCCCTCCACTTT.

This clonotype was seen a few times. A junction end diverges from the germline sequence, so it may reflect a read error. The chain is built from TRBV14 and TRBJ2-7; TRBD2 agrees at 7 bases. The CDR3 sequence is 16 residues long. Per germline, CDR1 SGHDN and CDR2 FVKESK. Here the CDR3 reads CASSGGSTPSSYDQYF. The DNA of the CDR3 is TGTGCCAGCAGCGGCGGGAGTACCCCTAGCTCCTACGACCAGTACTTC. Filled out from reference TRBV14 and TRBJ2-7, the complete variable domain reads EAGVTQFPSHSVIEKGQTVTLRCDPISGHDNLYWYRRVMGKEIKFLLHFVKESKQDESGMPNNRFLAERTGGTYSTLKVQPAELEDSGVYFCASSGGSTPSSYDQYFGPGTRLTVT.

This clonotype was observed many times. The V gene is TRBV6-1, the J gene TRBJ1-4; D is possibly TRBD1 (5 bases). Trimming removed 2 bases from V and 7 bases from J, with 20 bases in between. This CDR3 spans 17 amino acids. The germline V gene encodes CDR1 MNHNS and CDR2 SASEGT. This CDR3 is CASSEFGGGARPEKLFF. CDR3 bases: TGTGCCAGCAGTGAATTCGGCGGAGGGGCGCGACCTGAAAAACTGTTTTTT.

Many counts were recorded for this clonotype. This chain uses TRBV20-1 with TRBJ2-3; 11 nucleotides align to TRBD2. CDR3 size: 13 residues. Germline loops: CDR1 DFQATT, CDR2 SNEGSKA (reference sequence). V lost 6 bases, J lost 1 base, and 0 bases stayed unmatched. The CDR3 reads CSAGLAGTDTQYF. CDR3 DNA: TGCAGTGCGGGACTAGCGGGCACAGATACGCAGTATTTT.

This clonotype was seen only a few times. Relative to the germline gene, one junction end is altered; a read error may explain this. The J gene is TRBJ2-7, the V gene TRBV28, with TRBD1 as a possible D gene (6 bases). CDR1 and CDR2 (germline): MDHEN, SYDVKM. This CDR3 spans 14 amino acids. CDR3 amino acids: CVSGSDRGKNEQYF. The DNA for the CDR3 is TGTGTCAGCGGCTCGGACAGAGGGAAGAACGAGCAGTACTTC.

This clonotype was counted only a few times. V usage is TRBV30 and J usage is TRBJ2-1; 13 bases match TRBD2. The CDR3 has 17 residues. Losses at the gene ends were 0 bases for V and 10 bases for J; bases not matched to a gene: 12. In germline, CDR1 is GTSNPN, CDR2 SVGIG (reference sequence). The CDR3 loop reads CAWSVTRTSGRVREQFF. DNA of the CDR3: TGTGCCTGGAGTGTAACCCGGACTAGCGGGAGAGTGAGGGAGCAGTTCTTC.

The chain recombines TRBV7-2 with TRBJ1-5; 7 bases are shared with TRBD1. The CDR3 is 10 residues long. From germline, CDR1 is SGHTA and CDR2 FQGNSA. J lost 15 bases, V lost 8 bases, and 7 bases had no gene match. CDR3 amino acids: CASGGQELHF. The CDR3 DNA follows: TGTGCCAGCGGCGGACAGGAATTGCATTTT. Based on the CDR3 plus reference TRBV7-2 and TRBJ1-5, the full variable domain is GAGVSQSPSNKVTEKGKDVELRCDPISGHTALYWYRQSLGQGLEFLIYFQGNSAPDKSGLPSDRFSAERTGGSVSTLTIQRTQQEDSAVYLCASGGQELHFGDGTRLSIL.

The chain has TRBV28 and TRBJ1-5, with D unresolved. CDR3 length equals 13 residues. V lost 7 bases and J lost 7, with 14 bases in between. Germline CDR1 is MDHEN and CDR2 is SYDVKM. The CDR3 protein is CASIPGMEQPQHF. As DNA, the CDR3 is TGTGCCAGCATCCCCGGGATGGAACAGCCCCAGCATTTT.

The chain combines TRBV7-8 with TRBJ1-5; D remains unclear. CDR3 size: 15 residues. V lost 1 base, J lost 0 bases, and 7 bases lay in between. Germline V lookup: CDR1 SGHVS, CDR2 FQNEAQ. The DNA of the CDR3 is TGTGCCAGCAGCTTAGAACAGTATAGCAATCAGCCCCAGCATTTT. As protein: CASSLEQYSNQPQHF. The full variable domain, completed using reference TRBV7-8 and TRBJ1-5, is GAGVSQSPRYKVAKRGQDVALRCDPISGHVSLFWYQQALGQGPEFLTYFQNEAQLDKSGLPSDRFFAERPEGSVSTLKIQRTQQEDSAVYLCASSLEQYSNQPQHFGDGTRLSIL.

Points on this clonotype: This clone may be a read error of a much larger clone one base away. The CDR3 bases are TGTGCCAGCTCACACCACAGGGGGGATGAAGCTTTCTTT. Translation: CASSHHRGDEAFF. This chain uses TRBV18 with TRBJ1-1, with 8 bases lining up with TRBD1. This CDR3 spans 13 amino acids. With V trimmed by 4 bases and J by 7 bases, 5 bases remained unmatched. Germline assignment: CDR1 KGHSH and CDR2 LQKENI.

This clonotype occurred many times. CDR3 protein: CSGMGGGGYTF. As DNA, the CDR3 is TGCAGCGGGATGGGAGGTGGCGGCTACACCTTC. The chain has TRBV29-1 and TRBJ1-2; D ambiguous. Germline V gene data show CDR1 as SQVTM and CDR2 as ANQGSEA. V lost 7 bases and J 8 bases, leaving 14 bases between the germline ends. The CDR3 totals 11 residues.

This clonotype has only a few counts. This sequence joins TRBV7-2 and TRBJ2-1; 10 bases map to TRBD2. The J segment lost 3 bases and the V segment lost 4 bases, leaving 3 bases of the junction unmatched. The CDR3 loop spans 15 amino acids. The germline V gene encodes CDR1 SGHTA and CDR2 FQGNSA. The chain's CDR3 is CASSSSSGSYNEQFF. The DNA of the CDR3 is TGTGCCAGCAGCTCTTCTAGCGGGAGCTACAATGAGCAGTTCTTC.

This clonotype was seen at least ten times. The chain is built from TRBV14 and TRBJ2-3; 10 nucleotides agree with TRBD2. The CDR3 consists of 17 residues. J gave up 4 bases and V 4 bases, and 11 bases lay outside the gene matches. In germline, CDR1 is SGHDN, CDR2 FVKESK. The CDR3 DNA is TGTGCCAGCAGCCCCTTCCAAGTAGCGGGGGGCGCAGATACGCAGTATTTT. It translates to CASSPFQVAGGADTQYF.